This T cell receptor (beta chain) was sequenced for a study of T cell repertoires in cytomegalovirus infection. The overall study: Indicated by public TCR beta signatures were CMV infection and matching HLA type.

The J segment lost 4 bases and the V segment lost 6 bases, leaving 10 bases of the junction unmatched. CDR3 length equals 16 residues. Germline V gene lookup returns CDR1 DFQATT and CDR2 SNEGSKA (reference sequence). Each CDR3 protein gets one entry after TCRdb re-called the reads with MiXCR. Found here are some 250,000 distinct CDR3 sequences, approximately 8.3% of them singletons; the top ten hold about 16%. The V and J genes are TRBV20-1 and TRBJ2-3; 13 bases match TRBD2. This clonotype was sampled from a human donor in good health (CMV status not recorded). Some clones in this sample may be carry-over from other donors' samples. The specimen was PBMCs. DNA of the CDR3: TGCAGTGCCGGACTGACTAGCGGGGGGCCAGCAGATACGCAGTATTTT. Protein: CSAGLTSGGPADTQYF.